Listed below are T cell receptor beta chains from one sample, sequenced in a study of naive and memory T cell subsets. Via MiXCR, TCRdb re-called the UMI-ligation and nested PCR reads, giving one row per CDR3 protein. The table includes under 35,000 distinct CDR3 sequences, about 7.4% detected once. Here the sequenced sample was skin, taken from a tuberculin skin test site. The receptor source for this set is an adult in good health. The CDR3 runs from the conserved cysteine through the conserved F or W. Each record gives: D gene, clone size, V gene, J gene, CDR3 protein, CDR3 DNA. D genes are given only for firm matches. Size tells how often a clone was seen (once, few, many) or the class of an expanded clone, and some rows leave it out.

D: -; size: -; V: TRBV7-2; J: TRBJ1-6; CDR3: CASSLNRPNSPLHF; DNA: TGTGCCAGCAGCTTAAACAGGCCGAATTCACCCCTCCACTTT
D: TRBD2; size: many; V: TRBV20-1; J: TRBJ2-1; CDR3: CSARAPGSGGVFVTYNEQFF; DNA: TGCAGTGCTAGAGCCCCGGGCAGCGGGGGGGTATTTGTGACCTACAATGAGCAGTTCTTC
D: TRBD2; size: many; V: TRBV20-1; J: TRBJ2-5; CDR3: CSARDVYGPGLAGVETQYF; DNA: TGCAGTGCTAGAGATGTTTATGGTCCTGGACTAGCGGGGGTGGAGACCCAGTACTTC
D: TRBD1; size: many; V: TRBV18; J: TRBJ1-1; CDR3: CASSPGTVEAFF; DNA: TGTGCCAGCTCACCCGGGACAGTTGAAGCTTTCTTT
D: TRBD2; size: few; V: TRBV7-2; J: TRBJ2-7; CDR3: CASSPEVFGGAHEYF; DNA: TGTGCCAGCAGCCCCGAGGTTTTCGGGGGGGCCCACGAGTACTTC
D: TRBD1; size: few; V: TRBV2; J: TRBJ1-5; CDR3: CASSGGQVNQPQHF; DNA: TGTGCCAGCAGTGGGGGACAGGTCAATCAGCCCCAGCATTTT
D: -; size: many; V: TRBV9; J: TRBJ2-5; CDR3: CASSVVSGPQYF; DNA: TGTGCCAGCAGCGTAGTTAGCGGACCCCAGTACTTC
D: -; size: -; V: TRBV29-1; J: TRBJ2-3; CDR3: CSVEAPDGTDTQYF; DNA: TGCAGCGTTGAGGCGCCGGATGGGACAGATACGCAGTATTTT
D: -; size: many; V: TRBV7-9; J: TRBJ1-1; CDR3: CASSFTAMNTEAFF; DNA: TGTGCCAGCAGCTTCACAGCTATGAACACTGAAGCTTTCTTT
D: -; size: medium-sized; V: TRBV7-2; J: TRBJ2-1; CDR3: CASSLGLQQFF; DNA: TGTGCCAGCAGCTTAGGACTACAGCAGTTCTTC